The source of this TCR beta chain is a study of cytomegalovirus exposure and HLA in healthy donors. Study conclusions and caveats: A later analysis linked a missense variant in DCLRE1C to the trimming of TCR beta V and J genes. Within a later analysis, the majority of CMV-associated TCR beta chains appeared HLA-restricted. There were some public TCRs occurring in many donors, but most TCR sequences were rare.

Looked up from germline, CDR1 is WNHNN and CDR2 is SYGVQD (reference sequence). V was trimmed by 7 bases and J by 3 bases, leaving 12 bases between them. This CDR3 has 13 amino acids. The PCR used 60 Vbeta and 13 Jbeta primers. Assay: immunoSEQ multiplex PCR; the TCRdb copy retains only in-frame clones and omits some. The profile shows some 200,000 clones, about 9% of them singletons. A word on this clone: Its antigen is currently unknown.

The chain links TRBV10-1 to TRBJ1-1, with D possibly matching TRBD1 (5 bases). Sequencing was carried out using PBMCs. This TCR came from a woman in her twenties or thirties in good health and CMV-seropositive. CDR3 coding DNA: TGCGCCAGCACCCGCGACAGCTACACTGAAGCTTTCTTT. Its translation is CASTRDSYTEAFF.